This T cell receptor (beta chain) was observed in a study of blood T cells in healthy people across ages. This clonotype was counted many times. Its specificity is not known. Combining a sample-barcoded 5' primer with a J-beta primer mix, a second PCR ran for 7 to 11 cycles. A template-switch adaptor containing 12 random nucleotides labeled each cDNA molecule. TCRdb processed the 5' RACE reads anew with MiXCR; each CDR3 protein has one entry. The repertoire holds 1.6 million or so distinct CDR3 sequences, with about 35% as singletons. Regarding the study as a whole: Estimated diversity across one million T cells was deemed an underestimate.

The sequence was obtained from a woman in her 30s in good health. The specimen sequenced was blood.

The CDR3 region is CASSQGERGGNEQFF. The CDR3 region has the DNA TGCGCCAGCAGCCAAGGGGAGAGAGGGGGCAATGAGCAGTTCTTC. V is TRBV4-1 and J is TRBJ2-1; TRBD1 might be the D (6 bases). Trimming took off 1 base at V and 6 bases at J, with 13 bases between the two ends. The CDR3 totals 15 residues. CDR1 MGHRA and CDR2 YSYEKL come from the germline V gene.